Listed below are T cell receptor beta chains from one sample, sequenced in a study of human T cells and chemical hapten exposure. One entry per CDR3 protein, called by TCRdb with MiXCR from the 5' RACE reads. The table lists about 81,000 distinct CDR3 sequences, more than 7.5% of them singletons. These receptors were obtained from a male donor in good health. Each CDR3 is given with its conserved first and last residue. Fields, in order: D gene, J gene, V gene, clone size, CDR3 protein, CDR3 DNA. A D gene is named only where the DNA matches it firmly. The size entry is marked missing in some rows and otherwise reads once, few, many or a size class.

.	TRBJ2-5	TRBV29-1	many	CSAQVSQETQYF	TGCAGCGCCCAGGTTAGCCAAGAGACCCAGTACTTC
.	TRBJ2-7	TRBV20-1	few	CSASADGDSYEQYF	TGCAGTGCTAGTGCGGACGGCGACTCCTACGAGCAGTACTTC
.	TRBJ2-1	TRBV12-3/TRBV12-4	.	CASSSRSGDHNEQFF	TGTGCCAGCAGTTCAAGGTCGGGGGACCACAATGAGCAGTTCTTC
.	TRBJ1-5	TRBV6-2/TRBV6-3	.	CASLSNSNQPQHF	TGTGCCAGCCTTTCCAACAGCAATCAGCCCCAGCATTTT
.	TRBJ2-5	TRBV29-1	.	CSVIWPVQETQYF	TGCAGCGTTATATGGCCGGTACAAGAGACCCAGTACTTC
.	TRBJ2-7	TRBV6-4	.	CATEQRVRCGRREYF	TGTGCCACCGAGCAAAGGGTCCGGTGTGGACGTCGGGAGTACTTC
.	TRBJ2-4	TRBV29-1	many	CSVAGLAKNIQYF	TGCAGCGTTGCAGGGTTAGCCAAAAACATTCAGTACTTC
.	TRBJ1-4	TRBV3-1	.	CASSHSGARRGDEKLFF	TGTGCCAGCAGCCACAGTGGAGCGAGGAGGGGGGATGAAAAACTGTTTTTT
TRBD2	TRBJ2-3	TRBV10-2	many	CASSLAGGSTDTQYF	TGCGCCAGCAGCTTAGCGGGAGGCAGCACAGATACGCAGTATTTT
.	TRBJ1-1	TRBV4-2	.	CASSHEGGQTEAFF	TGTGCCAGCAGCCACGAAGGGGGGCAGACTGAAGCTTTCTTT